These 9 T cell receptor beta chains share one sample of origin, sequenced in a study of siplizumab effects on memory and regulatory T cells. Produced via immunoSEQ multiplex PCR; TCRdb's table is partial and in-frame only. This table holds around 87,000 clones, 80% to 90% found once. Sequenced material: CD4+ T cells sorted from blood. Every receptor here comes from a human donor in good health.

The rearrangement joins TRBV19 to TRBJ2-7, with 8 bases fitting TRBD1. V lost 4 bases and J lost 7; bases outside the gene matches: 12. The CDR3 runs to 15 residues. Germline V gene sequence: CDR1 LNHDA, CDR2 SQIVND (reference sequence). CDR3 amino acids: CASSTPGQGSREQYF. Here the CDR3 DNA reads TGTGCCAGTAGTACCCCAGGACAGGGATCCAGGGAGCAGTACTTC.

This chain connects TRBV21-1 to TRBJ2-7; TRBD1 was called by the table and not checked on the DNA. TRBV21-1 is a known pseudogene. The CDR3 runs 16 residues. This chain's CDR3 is CASSKWLGGGAALKYF. CDR3 in DNA: TGTGCCAGCAGCAAATGGTTAGGAGGGGGCGCAGCATTAAAGTACTTC.

The V gene is TRBV7-9, the J gene TRBJ2-1, with 7 bases aligning to TRBD1. Per the germline V gene, CDR1 is SEHNR and CDR2 is FQNEAQ (reference sequence). The CDR3 covers 13 residues. V shed 2 bases, J shed 8 bases, and the junction held 3 bases outside the gene matches. CDR3 coding DNA: TGTGCCAGCAGCTTAACAGGGGACCATGAGCAGTTCTTC. Residues: CASSLTGDHEQFF.

The gene calls are TRBV5-1 and TRBJ1-1; D gene ambiguous. With 1 base removed from V and 0 bases from J, the gap between germline ends came to 4 bases. The CDR3 length is 13 residues. CDR1 and CDR2 (germline): SGHRS, YFSETQ. CDR3 amino acids: CASSLFMNTEAFF. As DNA, the CDR3 is TGCGCCAGCAGCTTGTTTATGAACACTGAAGCTTTCTTT.

J is TRBJ1-5 and V is TRBV19, with 7 positions matching TRBD1. The V segment lost 5 bases and the J segment 2 bases; nucleotides outside the gene matches: 6. Germline CDR1 reads LNHDA; CDR2 reads SQIVND (reference sequence). CDR3 length equals 15 residues. CDR3 amino acids: CASSAQGVGNQPQHF. The CDR3, as DNA: TGTGCCAGTAGTGCTCAGGGGGTTGGCAATCAGCCCCAGCATTTT.

This clone was counted once. This rearrangement joins TRBV6-5 to TRBJ2-3, with D hard to call. Trimming left V 8 bases short and J 9 bases short, with 12 bases between. The germline V gene has CDR1 MNHEY and CDR2 SVGAGI. This CDR3 has 11 residues. The CDR3 protein is CASGRGVTQYF. The CDR3 DNA is TGTGCCAGCGGCCGCGGTGTGACGCAGTATTTT.

This chain links TRBV19 with TRBJ2-7, with D possibly matching TRBD1 (5 bases). CDR1 LNHDA and CDR2 SQIVND come from the germline V gene (reference sequence). Trimming removed 6 bases at V and 4 bases at J, with 7 bases between. CDR3 length: 11 amino acids. The CDR3: CASSAGYEQYF. CDR3 coding DNA: TGTGCCAGTAGCGCAGGGTACGAGCAGTACTTC.

The chain has TRBV6-1 and TRBJ2-7, with no clear D. V was trimmed by 4 bases and J by 0 bases, leaving 4 bases between them. This CDR3 comprises 12 residues. Germline CDR1 MNHNS, CDR2 SASEGT. This CDR3 reads CASSAFSYEQYF. CDR3 sequence (DNA): TGTGCCAGCAGTGCGTTCTCCTACGAGCAGTACTTC.

The chain uses TRBV10-3 and TRBJ2-7; D may be TRBD2 (6 bases). The V and J ends lost 3 bases and 0 bases respectively, with 9 bases between them. The CDR3 has 14 residues. Germline V gives CDR1 ENHRY, CDR2 SYGVKD. CDR3 bases: TGTGCCATCAGTGACCGGGAGCCCTCCTACGAGCAGTACTTC. Its translation is CAISDREPSYEQYF.